This T cell receptor beta chain appears in the sequencing data of a study of human T cells and chemical hapten exposure. TCRdb reprocessed the RACE reads via MiXCR and lists one record per CDR3 protein. This sample has some 350,000 distinct CDR3 sequences; just under 6.5% occur once, and the top ten carry about 5.4%. V lost 5 bases, J lost 5 bases, and 9 bases lay in between. Per the germline V gene, CDR1 is LGHDT and CDR2 is YNNKEL (reference sequence). The CDR3 has 12 residues. The sample's time point: patch test 2, 6 weeks after DPC sensitization. Indicated treatment: therapeutic diphenylcyclopropenone sensitization with weekly scalp DPC. This clonotype was observed a few times.

This sample comprised whole blood, obtained in connection with sensitization to the hapten diphenylcyclopropenone (DPC). This chain connects TRBV3-1 to TRBJ1-1; D gene uncertain. The receptor's source is a woman aged 18-29 years with alopecia areata. Some clones in this sample may be carry-over from other donors' samples. CDR3 sequence (DNA): TGTGCCAGCAGCGAACGGGCTACTGAAGCTTTCTTT. Protein product: CASSERATEAFF.